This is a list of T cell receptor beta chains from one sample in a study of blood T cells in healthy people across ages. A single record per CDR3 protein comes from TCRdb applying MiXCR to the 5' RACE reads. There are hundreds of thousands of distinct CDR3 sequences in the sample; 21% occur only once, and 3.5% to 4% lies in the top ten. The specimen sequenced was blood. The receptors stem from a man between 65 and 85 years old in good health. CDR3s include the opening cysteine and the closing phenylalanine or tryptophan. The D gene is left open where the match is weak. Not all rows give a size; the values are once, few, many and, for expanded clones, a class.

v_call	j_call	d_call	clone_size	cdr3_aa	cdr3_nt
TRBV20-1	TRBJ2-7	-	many	CSANPSTGLSYEQYF	TGCAGTGCTAACCCATCGACAGGTCTATCCTACGAGCAGTACTTC
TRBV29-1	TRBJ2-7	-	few	CSVEGEFYEQYF	TGCAGCGTTGAAGGAGAGTTCTACGAGCAGTACTTC
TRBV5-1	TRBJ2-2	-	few	CASRLGGSGTGELFF	TGCGCCAGCCGCCTTGGGGGGAGCGGCACCGGGGAGCTGTTTTTT
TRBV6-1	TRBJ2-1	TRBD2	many	CASKAVLAGNSGEQFF	TGTGCCAGCAAGGCAGTCCTAGCGGGAAACTCTGGGGAGCAGTTCTTC
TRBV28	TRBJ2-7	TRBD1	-	CASRRTGVRNKQYF	TGTGCCAGCAGACGGACAGGGGTAAGGAACAAGCAGTACTTC
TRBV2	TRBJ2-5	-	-	CASSFSRVWGETQYF	TGTGCCAGCAGCTTCTCCAGGGTTTGGGGAGAGACCCAGTACTTC
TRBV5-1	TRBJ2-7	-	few	CASSYESSYEQHF	TGCGCCAGCAGCTATGAGAGCTCCTACGAGCAGCACTTC
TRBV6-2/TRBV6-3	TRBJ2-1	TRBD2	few	CASSLAGGTPNEQFF	TGTGCCAGCAGTTTAGCGGGAGGCACCCCCAATGAGCAGTTCTTC
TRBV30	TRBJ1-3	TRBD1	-	CAWGTDGLNTIYF	TGTGCCTGGGGGACAGACGGGTTAAACACCATATATTTT
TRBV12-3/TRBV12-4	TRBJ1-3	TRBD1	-	CASSFTSGQGTGNTIYF	TGTGCCAGCAGTTTCACCTCCGGACAGGGGACTGGAAACACCATATATTTT
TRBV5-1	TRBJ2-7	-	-	CASSLVAVGLSYEQYF	TGCGCCAGCAGCTTGGTCGCAGTAGGGTTATCCTACGAGCAGTACTTC
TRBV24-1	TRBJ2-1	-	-	CATSDSTSKNYNEQFF	TGTGCCACCAGTGATTCTACTAGCAAAAACTACAATGAGCAGTTCTTC
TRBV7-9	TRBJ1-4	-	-	CASSPQSRAGAEKLFF	TGTGCCAGCAGCCCCCAATCCAGGGCGGGTGCTGAAAAACTGTTTTTT
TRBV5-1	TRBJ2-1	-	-	CASSYGPDNEQFF	TGCGCCAGCAGCTACGGACCCGACAATGAGCAGTTCTTC
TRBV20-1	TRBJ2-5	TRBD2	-	CSASLDSGSLETQYF	TGCAGTGCTAGCCTTGATAGCGGGAGTCTAGAGACCCAGTACTTC
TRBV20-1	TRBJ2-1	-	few	CSAARTNNHNEQFF	TGCAGTGCCGCAAGGACTAATAATCACAATGAGCAGTTCTTC
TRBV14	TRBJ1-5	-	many	CASSQDRNQPQHF	TGTGCCAGCAGCCAAGATAGGAATCAGCCCCAGCATTTT
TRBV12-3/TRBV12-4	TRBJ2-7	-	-	CASSGLMTREQYF	TGTGCCAGCTCGGGTTTGATGACTCGCGAGCAGTACTTC
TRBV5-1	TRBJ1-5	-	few	CASSLDSPSNQPQHF	TGCGCCAGCAGCTTGGACAGCCCCAGCAATCAGCCCCAGCATTTT